Below are 3 T cell receptor beta chains sequenced from a single sample in a study of regulatory T cells in long-lasting Graves disease. Arm-PCR of CDR3 regions with iRepertoire HTBI primers generated TCR beta libraries. TCRdb reanalysed the multiplex PCR reads using MiXCR and keeps one entry per CDR3 protein. Among about 340,000 distinct CDR3 sequences listed, around a fifth were seen once. As for time point: persistent/refractory GD, antithyroid drugs over 5 years with positive TRAb. The TCR library was prepared using RNA isolated from PBMCs. The sample in question was peripheral blood mononuclear cells (PBMCs), obtained when the disease was refractory, from a patient treated with antithyroid drugs. The receptors originated from a female donor with Graves disease.

This clonotype was found many times. The chain is built from TRBV7-3 and TRBJ2-7; D is unresolved. This CDR3 is built from 13 residues. Germline lookup yields CDR1 SGHTA and CDR2 FQGTGA. V was pared by 2 bases and J by 10 bases, with 15 bases between. Here the CDR3 DNA reads TGTGCCAGCAGCTTATTGTTGAAGAGCCGCCAGTACTTC. Translation gives CASSLLLKSRQYF.

This clonotype has more than one count but fewer than ten. V gene TRBV6-9 combines with J gene TRBJ1-4; no firm D call. Trimming shortened V by 3 bases and J by 6 bases, and 14 bases separated the two germline ends. CDR1 is MNHGY, CDR2 SVAAGI, per germline. This CDR3 has 15 amino acids. The CDR3: CASSYKPGPYEKLFF. In nucleotides, the CDR3 is TGTGCCAGCAGTTACAAGCCAGGTCCCTATGAAAAACTGTTTTTT.

The CDR3 sequence: CASSIATSDTQYF. In DNA, the CDR3 is TGTGCCAGTAGTATAGCGACTTCAGATACGCAGTATTTT. The chain couples TRBV19 to TRBJ2-3; D call uncertain. V dropped 1 base and J dropped 4 bases, with 6 bases sitting between them. In germline, CDR1 is LNHDA, CDR2 SQIVND (reference sequence). The CDR3 sequence is 13 residues long. Combining the CDR3 with reference TRBV19 and TRBJ2-3 gives the whole variable domain DGGITQSPKYLFRKEGQNVTLSCEQNLNHDAMYWYRQDPGQGLRLIYYSQIVNDFQKGDIAEGYSVSREKKESFPLTVTSAQKNPTAFYLCASSIATSDTQYFGPGTRLTVL.